This T cell receptor beta chain was sequenced for a study of regulatory T cells in long-lasting Graves disease. Study results and caveats: Limited sample numbers may have lowered accuracy. More public clonotypes were shared by persistent patients (about 2,700) than by new patients (around 990). Persistent disease samples used TRBV28, TRBJ1-2 and TRBJ2-5 preferentially.

Remarks on this clonotype: As yet, its antigen is unknown.

Arm-PCR of CDR3 regions and iRepertoire HTBI primers were used to build TCR beta libraries. Original processing notes: Identification yielded around 58 TRBV and about 15 TRBJ segments across samples. TCRdb re-called the multiplex PCR reads through MiXCR, storing one row per CDR3 protein. What appears here as the V and J calls and clone size reflects TCRdb's work, not the paper's. Here the sample spans fewer than 400,000 distinct CDR3 sequences, around 20% being singletons. Sample time point: persistent/refractory GD, antithyroid drugs over 5 years with positive TRAb. From PBMCs, RNA was extracted and then used to make the TCR library. Germline CDR1 MDHEN, CDR2 SYDVKM. V was shortened by 6 bases and J by 1 base, with 13 bases between the two germline ends. The length of the CDR3 is 15 residues.

The source material was peripheral blood mononuclear cells (PBMCs), sampled when the disease was refractory, from a patient treated with antithyroid drugs. This sequence joins TRBV28 and TRBJ2-1, with D possibly being TRBD1 (7 bases). The TCR comes from a female donor with Graves disease. The CDR3 sequence: CASSPGGLSYNEQFF. CDR3 sequence (DNA): TGTGCCAGCAGCCCAGGGGGGCTTTCCTACAATGAGCAGTTCTTC.